The subject of this entry is one T cell receptor beta chain. Antigen: not known. A much larger clone differs from this one at a single base, so this may be a read error. This sample was included in a study of CD8+CD57+ T cells in acquired aplastic anemia. Study background: DNA from sorted CD4+ and CD8+ cells averaged around 3.5 ug. There were approximately 9.9 million reads, on average, for CD4+ cells from healthy donors. Study-wide points: The study identified almost 30 CD8+ CDR3 sequences shared by patients and controls. Controls and patients did not differ significantly in CD8+ Simpson's diversity.

Deletions cut 5 bases from V and 4 bases from J, with 18 bases between. The germline gives CDR1 GTSNPN, CDR2 SVGIG (reference sequence). This CDR3 spans 16 amino acids. Genomic DNA, serving as template, underwent TCR beta VDJ and CDR3 profiling. Via MiXCR, TCRdb re-called the reads, giving one row per CDR3 protein. Here the sample spans 35,000 to 40,000 distinct CDR3 sequences, about 77% being singletons. The source is a human donor in good health, serving as a control. The chain combines TRBV30 with TRBJ2-6; the D call may be TRBD1 or TRBD2 (5 bases each). The sample consisted of sorted CD4+, CD8+, or CD8+CD57+ T cells (not recorded which) from PBMCs. The CDR3, as DNA: TGTGCCTGGGGTAGTGAGGGACCGGGGGGGGCCAACGTCCTGACTTTC. Its translation is CAWGSEGPGGANVLTF. The full variable domain, completed using reference TRBV30 and TRBJ2-6, is SQTIHQWPATLVQPVGSPLSLECTVEGTSNPNLYWYRQAAGRGLQLLFYSVGIGQISSEVPQNLSASRPQDRQFILSSKKLLLSDSGFYLCAWGSEGPGGANVLTFGAGSRLTVL.